This section outlines one TCR beta chain sequence together with its context. In the authors' workflow: Using reference gene primer amplification, nucleated cell counts were estimated. Assay used: immunoSEQ multiplex PCR; TCRdb lists only in-frame clones, some missing. The DNA was the basis for D and trimming; V, J and clone size are from that table. Altogether about 55,000 clones are present, 85% being singletons, with the ten largest covering 12%. These data belong to a study of blood T cell repertoires in COVID-19. Looking at the study overall: Collection of acute and convalescent COVID-19 samples took place in the United States, Italy and Spain. PBMCs, B-cell-depleted T cells, or T cells provided the cDNA or gDNA that made up the material.

The V gene's germline CDR1 is MDHEN and CDR2 SYDVKM. Trimming removed 3 bases from V and 2 bases from J, with 23 bases in between. This CDR3 spans 19 amino acids. The chain joins TRBV28 to TRBJ2-1; weak D call: TRBD1 (7 bases). The receptor was derived from a human donor in a cohort sampled during active COVID-19. Sequencing was carried out using peripheral blood. The CDR3 DNA reads TGTGCCAGCAGTTTTAGGCGGGGAAAAGGGGGCTTCCCCTACAATGAGCAGTTCTTC. Protein sequence: CASSFRRGKGGFPYNEQFF.